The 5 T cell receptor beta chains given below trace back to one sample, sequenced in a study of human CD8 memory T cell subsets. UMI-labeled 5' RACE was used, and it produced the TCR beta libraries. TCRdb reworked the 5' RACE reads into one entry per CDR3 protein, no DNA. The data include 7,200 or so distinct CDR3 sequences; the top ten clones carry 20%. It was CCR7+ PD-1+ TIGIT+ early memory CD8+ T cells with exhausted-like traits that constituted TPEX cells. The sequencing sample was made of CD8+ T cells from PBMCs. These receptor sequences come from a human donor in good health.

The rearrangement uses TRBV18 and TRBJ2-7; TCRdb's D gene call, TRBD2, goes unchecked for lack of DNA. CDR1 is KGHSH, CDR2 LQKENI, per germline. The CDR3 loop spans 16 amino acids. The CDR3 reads CASSPAPGLAVYEQYF.

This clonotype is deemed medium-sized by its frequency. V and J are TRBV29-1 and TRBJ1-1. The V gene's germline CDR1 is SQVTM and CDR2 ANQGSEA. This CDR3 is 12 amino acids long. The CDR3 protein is CSGRWMNTEAFF.

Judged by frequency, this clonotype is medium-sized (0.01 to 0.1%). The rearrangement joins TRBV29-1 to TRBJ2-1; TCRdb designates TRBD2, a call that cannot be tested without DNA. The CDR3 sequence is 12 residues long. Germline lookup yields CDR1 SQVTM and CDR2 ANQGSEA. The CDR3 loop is CSELVLGNEQFF.

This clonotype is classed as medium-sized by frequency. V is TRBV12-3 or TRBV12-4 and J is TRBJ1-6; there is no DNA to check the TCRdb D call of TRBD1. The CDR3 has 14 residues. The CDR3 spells CASSPQGAGSPLHF.

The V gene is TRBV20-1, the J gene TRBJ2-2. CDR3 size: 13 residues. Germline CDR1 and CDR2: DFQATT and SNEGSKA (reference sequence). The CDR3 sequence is CSAKNGDTGELFF.